A selection of T cell receptor beta chains follows, all from one sample in a study of identifying expanded T cells in peripheral blood. Sequenced by immunoSEQ multiplex PCR; TCRdb stores in-frame clones only, minus some. This table holds roughly 130,000 clones, 70% to 90% found once. Sequencing used blood. Receptor source: a person aged 18 to 75 in good health. Both conserved end residues are part of each CDR3. A D gene is named only where the DNA matches it firmly. Expanded clones are given a class, and other clones once, few, many or no size at all.

TRBJ2-7	NA	TRBV5-3	NA	TGTGCCATCTCCGGGCCCACCTACGAGCAGTACTTC	CAISGPTYEQYF
TRBJ2-1	NA	TRBV9	many	TGTGCCAGCAGCGTAGGGGCCTACAATGAGCAGTTCTTC	CASSVGAYNEQFF
TRBJ2-1	TRBD1	TRBV6-1	NA	TGTGCCAGCAGTTTAGGACAGGTCGGGGAGTTCTTC	CASSLGQVGEFF
TRBJ2-3	NA	TRBV7-9	NA	TGTGCCAGCAGCTTAACGGGGGAGTCCACAGATACGCAGTATTTT	CASSLTGESTDTQYF
TRBJ1-1	TRBD1	TRBV5-5	few	TGTGCCAGCAGCCCCGACAGGGCCACAGGCATGAACACTGAAGCTTTCTTT	CASSPDRATGMNTEAFF
TRBJ2-3	NA	TRBV10-3	NA	TGTGCCATCAGGGACGCCGGGACTTTCACAGATACGCAGTATTTT	CAIRDAGTFTDTQYF
TRBJ1-5	NA	TRBV10-3	NA	TGTGCCATCGGACGGGACAATCAGCCCCAGCATTTT	CAIGRDNQPQHF
TRBJ1-1	NA	TRBV11-1	NA	TGTGCCAGCAGCTCCAGGAGGGGTGTGGACACTGAAGCTTTCTTT	CASSSRRGVDTEAFF
TRBJ2-1	NA	TRBV6-1	once	TGTGCCAGCAGTTCCCGGGACCACTACAATGAGCAGTTCTTC	CASSSRDHYNEQFF
TRBJ2-1	TRBD1	TRBV15	NA	TGTGCCACCAGCAGCACAGGGGAAAGGTCCTACAATGAGCAGTTCTTC	CATSSTGERSYNEQFF
TRBJ2-2	NA	TRBV7-6	few	TGTGCCAGCAGCTCCTTTGGACGGGCCGGGGAGCTGTTTTTT	CASSSFGRAGELFF
TRBJ2-7	NA	TRBV30	few	TGTGCCTGGAGTAGGCGACCGAGAGAGGGGAACGAGCAGTACTTC	CAWSRRPREGNEQYF
TRBJ2-5	NA	TRBV11-2	NA	TGTGCCAGCAGCTCCCCCAGTCTTGGGGAGACCCAGTACTTC	CASSSPSLGETQYF
TRBJ2-2	NA	TRBV5-1	NA	TGCGCCAGCAGCTTGGATCCGGGGGGCCGTACCACCGGGGAGCTGTTTTTT	CASSLDPGGRTTGELFF
TRBJ2-6	NA	TRBV6-4	NA	TGTGCCAGCAGTGAAGGGGCCCGGGGCTCTGGGGCCAACGTCCTGACTTTC	CASSEGARGSGANVLTF
TRBJ1-1	TRBD1	TRBV2	NA	TGTGCCAGCAGTGTGGACAGGGGAGCTTTCTTT	CASSVDRGAFF
TRBJ2-1	NA	TRBV9	NA	TGTGCCAGCAGCGTGAGCCGAAATAATGAGCAGTTCTTC	CASSVSRNNEQFF
TRBJ1-2	NA	TRBV7-8	NA	TGTGCCAGCAGCTCGCTAGGGTTTAACTATGGCTACACCTTC	CASSSLGFNYGYTF
TRBJ2-1	TRBD1	TRBV5-4	NA	TGTGCCAGCAGCCACGGGACAGGGGATGTCTATGAGCAGTTCTTC	CASSHGTGDVYEQFF
TRBJ1-1	NA	TRBV4-3	NA	TGCGCCAGCAGCCCCACGATGGCGGGAGGGAACACTGAAGCTTTCTTT	CASSPTMAGGNTEAFF
TRBJ2-1	NA	TRBV4-1	NA	TGCGCCAGCAGCCATGTCAGTCTCTCCTACAATGAGCAGTTCTTC	CASSHVSLSYNEQFF
TRBJ1-2	TRBD1	TRBV30	NA	TGTGCCTGGAACAGGGGAGGGAACTATGGCTACACCTTC	CAWNRGGNYGYTF
TRBJ2-7	NA	TRBV5-1	NA	TGCGCCAGCAGCTTCAACTCGTTCGTGTACGAGCAGTACTTC	CASSFNSFVYEQYF
TRBJ1-6	NA	TRBV15	NA	TGTGCCACCAGGGGGCAGGGGAATTCACCCCTCCACTTT	CATRGQGNSPLHF
TRBJ2-1	NA	TRBV7-6	NA	TGTGCCAGCAGCCCCCGGCGGACAGACTACAATGAGCAGTTCTTC	CASSPRRTDYNEQFF
TRBJ2-7	NA	TRBV7-2	NA	TGTGCCAGCAGCTTAGCGGGTACGCTCTACGAGCAGTACTTC	CASSLAGTLYEQYF
TRBJ1-5	NA	TRBV7-8	NA	TGTGCCAGCAGCTTAGCGCTCCCAGGAGGCCAGCCCCAGCATTTT	CASSLALPGGQPQHF
TRBJ2-5	TRBD2	TRBV5-4	NA	TGTGCCAGCACCTTAGCGGGAGGGCGGGAGACCCAGTACTTC	CASTLAGGRETQYF
TRBJ1-4	NA	TRBV6-1	NA	TGTGCCAGCAGTGAAAGCGGCGGATTTAATGAAAAACTGTTTTTT	CASSESGGFNEKLFF
TRBJ2-2	NA	TRBV4-2	NA	TGTGCCAGCAGCCAAGATGACGGGGAGCTGTTTTTT	CASSQDDGELFF
TRBJ2-3	TRBD2	TRBV5-1	NA	TGCGCCAGCAGCAATAATCCCCAGCGGGGATACACAGATACGCAGTATTTT	CASSNNPQRGYTDTQYF
TRBJ2-7	TRBD2	TRBV27	NA	TGTGCCAGCAGATTACGAGATAGCGGGAATATATTTCCCTACGAGCAGTACTTC	CASRLRDSGNIFPYEQYF
TRBJ2-5	NA	TRBV10-3	NA	TGTGCCATCAGTGCGGGACGGGGAAAAGAGACCCAGTACTTC	CAISAGRGKETQYF
TRBJ2-2	NA	TRBV10-3	NA	TGTGCCATCAGGACAGGAGAGACCGGGGAGCTGTTTTTT	CAIRTGETGELFF
TRBJ2-1	TRBD1	TRBV6-5	NA	TGTGCCAGCAGTTACGGGGGACAGGGGGCGACGGATGAGCAGTTCTTC	CASSYGGQGATDEQFF
TRBJ1-5	NA	TRBV18	NA	TGTGCCAGCTCCCAGGATACAGGGAGCAATCAGCCCCAGCATTTT	CASSQDTGSNQPQHF
TRBJ1-2	NA	TRBV25-1	few	TGTGCCAGCAGTGAGGCGATCGGTGGTGCGTCAGGGGATGGCTACACCTTC	CASSEAIGGASGDGYTF
TRBJ1-1	NA	TRBV30	few	TGTGCCTGGAGTGTAGGGATGAACACTGAAGCTTTCTTT	CAWSVGMNTEAFF
TRBJ2-7	TRBD1	TRBV27	NA	TGTGCCAGCAGTTTCGGGACAGGAGCCTACGAGCAGTACTTC	CASSFGTGAYEQYF
TRBJ2-1	NA	TRBV7-9	NA	TGTGCCAGCAGCCTACACAGCCCGGACGGTGAGCAGTTCTTC	CASSLHSPDGEQFF
TRBJ2-5	NA	TRBV7-6	NA	TGTGCCAGCAGCTTGGCCCAGGGGCAAGAGACCCAGTACTTC	CASSLAQGQETQYF
TRBJ1-4	TRBD1	TRBV28	NA	TGTGCCAGCAGGTCAGGGACAGAAGAAAAACTGTTTTTT	CASRSGTEEKLFF
TRBJ2-2	TRBD2	TRBV6-6	NA	TGTGCCAGCAGTTATGCGAGGACTAGTGACACCGGGGAGCTGTTTTTT	CASSYARTSDTGELFF
TRBJ2-7	NA	TRBV23-1	NA	TGCGCCAGCGATTTTAGATACGGATTGGGTGAGCAGTACTTC	CASDFRYGLGEQYF
TRBJ2-7	TRBD1	TRBV6-1	NA	TGTGCCAGCAGAAAACCGGGACAGGCCTACGAGCAGTACTTC	CASRKPGQAYEQYF
TRBJ2-5	NA	TRBV7-7	NA	TGTGCCAGCAGCTTAGCGGGAGGGGGCCAAGAGACCCAGTACTTC	CASSLAGGGQETQYF